These 25 T cell receptor beta chains share one sample of origin, sequenced in a study of blood T cell repertoires in COVID-19. The data were produced by immunoSEQ multiplex PCR, yet TCRdb's version contains in-frame clones alone and is incomplete. The repertoire includes over 250,000 clones, around nine tenths of them detected once, and approximately 1.8% sits in the top ten. The sequenced sample consisted of PBMCs or T cells enriched from blood (not recorded which). The receptors stem from a woman aged 55 to 70 who had recovered from COVID-19.

This clone has only one observation. The rearrangement joins TRBV5-1 to TRBJ2-1; TRBD2 matches at 8 bases. The V gene's germline CDR1 is SGHRS and CDR2 YFSETQ. V shed 4 bases, J shed 3 bases, and the junction held 9 bases outside the gene matches. This CDR3 region has 16 residues. CDR3 protein: CASSPYQLADYNEQFF. The CDR3 nucleotides read TGCGCCAGCAGCCCGTACCAACTAGCGGACTACAATGAGCAGTTCTTC.

This sequence joins TRBV2 and TRBJ1-1; 7 bases map to TRBD1. The length of the CDR3 is 17 residues. The V segment lost 8 bases and the J segment 0 bases; nucleotides outside the gene matches: 15. Germline loops: CDR1 SNHLY, CDR2 FYNNEI. The CDR3 DNA follows: TGTGCCAGCTCCCGGGTAGGGCCAGGGGGGTTGAACACTGAAGCTTTCTTT. Amino acid sequence: CASSRVGPGGLNTEAFF.

The V gene is TRBV28, the J gene TRBJ1-2; 8 bases map to TRBD1. Germline-derived CDR1 and CDR2 are MDHEN and SYDVKM. This CDR3 has 17 residues. V shed 5 bases and J 4 bases; nucleotides not matched to a gene: 15. The CDR3 region is CASSTTIRDRLRYGYTF. The CDR3 nucleotides are TGTGCCAGCAGTACGACCATTCGGGACAGGCTCCGCTATGGCTACACCTTC.

The J gene is TRBJ2-1, the V gene TRBV5-4; a weak D match, TRBD2 (7 bases). The V end lost 6 bases, the J end lost 6 bases, and 19 bases lay between the germline ends. Looked up from germline, CDR1 is SGHNT and CDR2 is YYREEE (reference sequence). The CDR3 spans 15 residues. The CDR3 nucleotides are TGTGCCAGCACCCCGCGGCGGGGGCAGTCCAATGAGCAGTTCTTC. It codes for CASTPRRGQSNEQFF. Full variable domain (missing parts from reference TRBV5-4 and TRBJ2-1): ETGVTQSPTHLIKTRGQQVTLRCSSQSGHNTVSWYQQALGQGPQFIFQYYREEENGRGNFPPRFSGLQFPNYSSELNVNALELDDSALYLCASTPRRGQSNEQFFGPGTRLTVL.

About this clone: Additional DNA sequences in this sample encode the identical CDR3. This rearrangement joins TRBV18 to TRBJ2-7; 7 nucleotides match TRBD1. This CDR3 is built from 12 residues. The ends lost 2 bases at V and 5 bases at J; junction bases unmatched: 0. CDR1 is KGHSH and CDR2 is LQKENI in the germline V gene. The CDR3 is CASSPTGDEQYF. CDR3 DNA sequence: TGTGCCAGCTCACCAACAGGGGACGAGCAGTACTTC.

The chain recombines TRBV11-2 with TRBJ1-4; 7 bases line up with TRBD1. This CDR3 has 15 residues. With V trimmed by 6 bases and J by 3 bases, 7 bases remained unmatched. CDR1 SGHAT and CDR2 FQNNGV come from the germline V gene. The CDR3 sequence is CASRRDTGANEKLFF. As DNA, the CDR3 is TGTGCCAGCAGGAGAGACACAGGGGCTAATGAAAAACTGTTTTTT.

The J gene is TRBJ2-1, the V gene TRBV6-5; 9 positions agree with TRBD1. Trimming removed 6 bases from V and 6 bases from J; junction bases left unmatched: 3. The V gene's germline CDR1 is MNHEY and CDR2 SVGAGI. The CDR3 is made up of 13 amino acids. The CDR3 sequence is CASRLGQGNEQFF. The CDR3 bases are TGTGCCAGCAGATTGGGACAGGGCAATGAGCAGTTCTTC.

The chain links TRBV6-6 to TRBJ2-5; a weak D match, TRBD1 (5 bases). The germline CDR1 and CDR2 sequences are MNHNY and SVGAGI (reference sequence). The V end lost 7 bases, the J end lost 4 bases, and 7 bases lay between the germline ends. This CDR3 contains 11 residues. This chain's CDR3 is CASKGLETQYF. The CDR3 region has the DNA TGTGCCAGCAAGGGGCTAGAGACCCAGTACTTC.

This chain uses TRBV28 with TRBJ1-2; TRBD1 matches 7 bases. The CDR3 runs 13 residues. V trimming: 2 bases; J trimming: 4 bases; junction bases outside the gene matches: 1. Germline V gene sequence: CDR1 MDHEN, CDR2 SYDVKM. The CDR3 DNA is TGTGCCAGCAGTTTAAGGGACAGCTATGGCTACACCTTC. Its translation: CASSLRDSYGYTF.

This clone was observed once. The chain links TRBV30 to TRBJ1-3; D might be TRBD1 (6 bases). Trimming cost V 2 bases and J 7 bases, with 12 bases left between them. The CDR3 extends over 13 amino acids. CDR1 and CDR2 from the germline V gene are GTSNPN and SVGIG (reference sequence). CDR3: CAWSNRARNTIYF. The CDR3 DNA reads as TGTGCCTGGAGTAACAGGGCCCGGAACACCATATATTTT.

The chain combines TRBV5-1 with TRBJ2-7, with D possibly TRBD2 on 5 matching bases. The V end lost 4 bases, the J end lost 4 bases, and 12 bases lay between the germline ends. CDR3 length: 13 residues. Germline-derived CDR1 and CDR2 are SGHRS and YFSETQ. The CDR3 DNA is TGCGCCAGCAGCGTAGTAGCGCCGTACGAGCAGTACTTC. This translates into CASSVVAPYEQYF. The entire variable domain, with the rest obtained from reference TRBV5-1 and TRBJ2-7, is as follows: KAGVTQTPRYLIKTRGQQVTLSCSPISGHRSVSWYQQTPGQGLQFLFEYFSETQRNKGNFPGRFSGRQFSNSRSEMNVSTLELGDSALYLCASSVVAPYEQYFGPGTRLTVT.

The V and J genes are TRBV11-2 and TRBJ2-7, with D possibly being TRBD2 (5 bases). Germline V gene data show CDR1 as SGHAT and CDR2 as FQNNGV. The CDR3 extends over 13 amino acids. V dropped 6 bases and J dropped 3 bases, with 12 bases sitting between them. CDR3 in amino acids: CASRFSVGYEQYF. The CDR3 DNA sequence: TGTGCCAGCAGGTTTAGCGTGGGCTACGAGCAGTACTTC.

This chain uses TRBV28 with TRBJ1-4; weak D call: TRBD1 (6 bases). Germline lookup yields CDR1 MDHEN and CDR2 SYDVKM. The CDR3 length is 15 residues. V gave up 1 base and J gave up 3 bases, with 9 bases separating them. CDR3 sequence reads: CASSLFRGPNEKLFF. The CDR3 coding sequence is TGTGCCAGCAGTTTATTCAGGGGACCTAATGAAAAACTGTTTTTT.

The chain recombines TRBV4-1 with TRBJ1-4; no definite D call. Looked up from germline, CDR1 is MGHRA and CDR2 is YSYEKL. The CDR3 covers 14 residues. Trimming shortened V by 2 bases and J by 4 bases, and 8 bases separated the two germline ends. In nucleotides, the CDR3 is TGCGCCAGCAGCCAACAGGTCGTTAATGAAAAACTGTTTTTT. Protein sequence: CASSQQVVNEKLFF.

This chain joins TRBV27 and TRBJ2-7; D not certain. Germline V lookup: CDR1 MNHEY, CDR2 SMNVEV (reference sequence). This CDR3 spans 14 amino acids. The V gene lost 5 bases and the J gene lost 6 bases, with 17 bases spanning the gap. The DNA of the CDR3 is TGTGCCAGCAGTCGTTCTGGCGCTAGTCGCGAGCAGTACTTC. Residues: CASSRSGASREQYF.

V usage is TRBV28 and J usage is TRBJ2-5; 9 positions match TRBD1. Germline CDR1 MDHEN, CDR2 SYDVKM. J lost 5 bases, V lost 6 bases, and 4 bases had no gene match. This CDR3 spans 13 amino acids. The CDR3 sequence is CASRRTGAETQYF. Written as DNA, the CDR3 is TGTGCCAGCAGACGGACAGGGGCGGAGACCCAGTACTTC. The full variable domain, in which reference TRBV28 and TRBJ2-5 provide the parts outside the CDR3, is DVKVTQSSRYLVKRTGEKVFLECVQDMDHENMFWYRQDPGLGLRLIYFSYDVKMKEKGDIPEGYSVSREKKERFSLILESASTNQTSMYLCASRRTGAETQYFGPGTRLLVL.

The chain is built from TRBV9 and TRBJ1-2; D may be TRBD1 (6 bases). Trimming left V 3 bases short and J 4 bases short, with 16 bases between. The CDR3 spans 15 residues. Germline CDR1 SGDLS, CDR2 YYNGEE. The CDR3 protein is CASSAIGGGGYGYTF. CDR3 DNA sequence: TGTGCCAGCAGCGCCATCGGCGGGGGCGGCTATGGCTACACCTTC.

V usage is TRBV11-3 and J usage is TRBJ2-7; the D gene is possibly TRBD1 (6 bases). The CDR3 runs to 13 residues. The germline V and J ends were trimmed by 5 bases and 3 bases, with 11 bases remaining between them. CDR1 SGHNT and CDR2 YENEEA come from the germline V gene. CDR3 bases: TGTGCCAGCAGCGCCGGGACAAACTACGAGCAGTACTTC. It is translated as CASSAGTNYEQYF.

The chain joins TRBV18 to TRBJ1-1, with D possibly TRBD1 on 6 matching bases. Looked up from germline, CDR1 is KGHSH and CDR2 is LQKENI. Deletions cut 3 bases from V and 2 bases from J, with 16 bases between. The CDR3 extends over 16 amino acids. The CDR3 is CASSPPQGADNTEAFF. CDR3 DNA sequence: TGTGCCAGCTCACCCCCACAGGGAGCCGATAACACTGAAGCTTTCTTT.

V usage is TRBV27 and J usage is TRBJ1-2; 7 nucleotides match TRBD1. The length of the CDR3 is 16 residues. Germline CDR1 and CDR2: MNHEY and SMNVEV (reference sequence). V dropped 5 bases and J dropped 1; count of bases not matched to a gene: 10. CDR3 loop: CASSLKWDSNNYGYTF. The CDR3 nucleotides read TGTGCCAGCAGTCTGAAATGGGACAGCAATAACTATGGCTACACCTTC.

The chain carries TRBV29-1 and TRBJ1-2; D may be TRBD1 (5 bases). This CDR3 has 15 amino acids. Germline V gene sequence: CDR1 SQVTM, CDR2 ANQGSEA. V was clipped by 7 bases and J by 4 bases, with 22 bases between them. The CDR3 coding sequence is TGCAGCGAAGGAGGAACGGGGGTTTGTTGCTATGGCTACACCTTC. Amino acid sequence: CSEGGTGVCCYGYTF. Based on the CDR3 plus reference TRBV29-1 and TRBJ1-2, the full variable domain is SAVISQKPSRDICQRGTSLTIQCQVDSQVTMMFWYRQQPGQSLTLIATANQGSEATYESGFVIDKFPISRPNLTFSTLTVSNMSPEDSSIYLCSEGGTGVCCYGYTFGSGTRLTVV.

This clone has a single count. The chain has TRBV11-1 and TRBJ1-1; D gene uncertain. Between the trimmed V and J ends, which lost 5 bases and 5 bases, there was a span of 12 bases. The CDR3 length is 13 residues. The germline CDR1 and CDR2 sequences are SGHAT and FQDESV (reference sequence). The CDR3 DNA reads TGTGCCAGCAGCCCCCTTTTTTCTACTGAAGCTTTCTTT. Residues: CASSPLFSTEAFF.

This rearrangement joins TRBV2 to TRBJ1-5; TRBD1 might be the D (6 bases). The CDR3 loop spans 13 amino acids. Germline V gives CDR1 SNHLY, CDR2 FYNNEI. V shed 8 bases and J shed 7 bases, with 15 bases lying between them. CDR3 coding DNA: TGTGCCAGCGAGAGGGAAGGGGGACAGCCCCAGCATTTT. This codes for CASEREGGQPQHF.

The CDR3 here is CASSLPGQVSYNEQFF. The CDR3 nucleotides are TGTGCCAGCAGCTTGCCGGGACAGGTCTCCTACAATGAGCAGTTCTTC. This chain joins TRBV5-8 and TRBJ2-1, with 8 bases identical to TRBD1. This CDR3 is built from 16 residues. CDR1 and CDR2 from the germline V gene are SGHTS and YDEGEE. J was trimmed by 0 bases and V by 1 base; bases with no gene match: 3.

This chain connects TRBV21-1 to TRBJ1-1; the table calls TRBD1, which could not be checked here. TRBV21-1 is a pseudogene. This CDR3 has 13 amino acids. CDR3 loop: CASSRDSLTEAFF. The CDR3 coding sequence is TGTGCCAGCAGCAGGGACAGTCTCACTGAAGCTTTCTTT.